This T cell receptor beta chain was sequenced for a study of T cells after yellow fever vaccination. The wider study: Preparing low-cell-number fractions relied on SMART-Seq v4 Ultra Low Input. Findings and caveats of the study: Clones that expanded after primary vaccination mostly reappeared after the booster (around 96% CD4, 88% CD8). Only a small proportion of the clonotypes turned up in both the CD4 and the CD8 compartments, likely arising from convergent recombination.

The 5'RACE template-switching step produced TCR cDNA and added a universal primer site and UMIs. From the 5' RACE reads, TCRdb called clonotypes with MiXCR, one entry per CDR3 protein. The sample includes 200,000 to 250,000 distinct CDR3 sequences, roughly 3.3% seen only once; the top ten take about 3%. In the case of this clonotype: Its antigen is not known.

CDR3 length: 17 amino acids. In germline, CDR1 is MDHEN, CDR2 SYDVKM. V lost 7 bases to trimming and J lost 0 bases; unmatched junction nucleotides: 11. The sample here was CD4+ T cells sorted from PBMCs, taken 10 days after the yellow fever booster vaccination. V is TRBV28 and J is TRBJ2-1; 8 positions match TRBD1. The sequence came from a man between 18 and 29 years old who received the YFV17D yellow fever vaccine. This chain's CDR3 is CASTQGAGEGSYNEQFF. The CDR3 DNA sequence: TGTGCCAGCACCCAGGGGGCCGGCGAGGGCTCCTACAATGAGCAGTTCTTC.